One sample yielded the 26 T cell receptor beta chains listed below, sequenced in a study of pediatric ulcerative colitis. Profiled with immunoSEQ multiplex PCR; TCRdb holds only in-frame clones, not every one. The sample holds about 32,000 clones, around 80% seen once. The specimen sequenced was blood. The receptors were sampled from a boy younger than 18 with severe ulcerative colitis.

V usage is TRBV6-1 and J usage is TRBJ2-7; D is undetermined. The CDR3 covers 12 residues. The V gene lost 3 bases and the J gene lost 2 bases, with 5 bases spanning the gap. The germline V gene encodes CDR1 MNHNS and CDR2 SASEGT. The CDR3 sequence: CASSETTYEQYF. CDR3 DNA: TGTGCCAGCAGTGAGACGACCTACGAGCAGTACTTC.

The chain has TRBV5-1 and TRBJ1-1; D is undetermined. CDR3 size: 13 residues. The germline V and J ends were trimmed by 0 bases and 1 base, with 4 bases remaining between them. The germline gives CDR1 SGHRS, CDR2 YFSETQ. CDR3 protein: CASSLVSNTEAFF. The CDR3 nucleotides are TGCGCCAGCAGCTTGGTTTCGAACACTGAAGCTTTCTTT.

CDR3 amino acids: CASSPEGGTEAFF. In nucleotides, the CDR3 is TGTGCCAGCAGTCCAGAGGGGGGGACTGAAGCTTTCTTT. The chain combines TRBV27 with TRBJ1-1; a weak D match, TRBD1 (6 bases). The V gene lost 5 bases and the J gene lost 5 bases, with 12 bases spanning the gap. The V gene's germline CDR1 is MNHEY and CDR2 SMNVEV (reference sequence). This CDR3 comprises 13 residues.

The CDR3 sequence is CAWKGQGYGYTF. The CDR3 nucleotides read TGTGCCTGGAAGGGACAGGGTTATGGCTACACCTTC. The genes are TRBV30 and TRBJ1-2; TRBD1 matches 9 bases. In germline, CDR1 is GTSNPN, CDR2 SVGIG (reference sequence). V lost 4 bases, J lost 5 bases, and 2 bases stayed unmatched. The CDR3 has 12 amino acids.

V is TRBV12-5 and J is TRBJ1-4; 7 nucleotides agree with TRBD1. Germline assignment: CDR1 LGHNT and CDR2 FRNRAP. Trimming at V came to 5 bases and at J to 5 bases, leaving 11 bases not matched to a gene. The CDR3 loop spans 16 amino acids. The CDR3 here is CASGPGTGQRNEKLFF. The DNA of the CDR3 is TGTGCTAGTGGTCCAGGAACGGGACAGCGAAATGAAAAACTGTTTTTT.

The chain links TRBV5-6 to TRBJ2-2, with D possibly being TRBD1 (6 bases). CDR1 is SGHDT and CDR2 is YYEEEE in the germline V gene. V was trimmed by 0 bases and J by 4 bases, leaving 13 bases between them. The CDR3 runs 16 residues. This CDR3 reads CASSLGDTGLTGELFF. For the CDR3, the DNA is TGTGCCAGCAGCTTGGGGGACACCGGGCTCACCGGGGAGCTGTTTTTT. The whole variable domain, remainder taken from reference TRBV5-6 and TRBJ2-2, is DAGVTQSPTHLIKTRGQQVTLRCSPKSGHDTVSWYQQALGQGPQFIFQYYEEEERQRGNFPDRFSGHQFPNYSSELNVNALLLGDSALYLCASSLGDTGLTGELFFGEGSRLTVL.

The J gene is TRBJ2-3, the V gene TRBV7-3, with D unclear. The CDR3 sequence is 13 residues long. Per germline, CDR1 SGHTA and CDR2 FQGTGA. Trimming shortened V by 6 bases and J by 3 bases, and 10 bases separated the two germline ends. The CDR3 DNA is TGTGCCAGCAGGGTGGGTACAACAGATACGCAGTATTTT. It encodes CASRVGTTDTQYF.

The gene calls are TRBV6-5 and TRBJ1-1; TRBD1 might be the D (6 bases). This CDR3 contains 15 residues. The germline gives CDR1 MNHEY, CDR2 SVGAGI. V was shortened by 6 bases and J by 2 bases, with 16 bases between the two germline ends. Here the CDR3 reads CASSSIPTGNTEAFF. CDR3 nucleotides: TGTGCCAGCAGCTCCATCCCGACAGGAAACACTGAAGCTTTCTTT.

The chain joins TRBV6-5 to TRBJ2-7, with 7 nucleotides matching TRBD1. From germline, CDR1 is MNHEY and CDR2 SVGAGI. The V and J ends lost 0 bases and 1 base, in that order; junction bases with no gene match: 3. The length of the CDR3 is 15 residues. The CDR3 region has the DNA TGTGCCAGCAGTTACTCCCTGGACAGGTCCTACGAGCAGTACTTC. Amino acids: CASSYSLDRSYEQYF.

Written as DNA, the CDR3 is TGTGCCAGCAGCCCTACGGGACAGGGCAATTCACCCCTCCACTTT. As protein: CASSPTGQGNSPLHF. The rearrangement joins TRBV28 to TRBJ1-6; 9 positions agree with TRBD1. The CDR3 is 15 amino acids. CDR1 and CDR2 (germline): MDHEN, SYDVKM. V dropped 6 bases and J dropped 7; count of bases not matched to a gene: 7.

Only a few counts were recorded for this clone. The chain employs TRBV4-1 and TRBJ1-1; D is unclear. CDR1 and CDR2 (germline): MGHRA, YSYEKL. CDR3 length equals 14 residues. V was shortened by 2 bases and J by 0 bases, with 7 bases between the two germline ends. The CDR3 region has the DNA TGCGCCAGCAGCCAAAACCAGCTGAACACTGAAGCTTTCTTT. It specifies CASSQNQLNTEAFF.

V is TRBV7-9 and J is TRBJ2-1; a weak D match, TRBD1 (6 bases). There are 15 residues in the CDR3. Germline V gene lookup returns CDR1 SEHNR and CDR2 FQNEAQ (reference sequence). The V end was cut by 4 bases, the J end by 3 bases, with 13 bases between. The CDR3 reads CASSSRQANYNEQFF. The DNA of the CDR3 is TGTGCCAGCAGCTCCCGACAGGCTAACTACAATGAGCAGTTCTTC. Full variable domain (remainder filled in from reference TRBV7-9 and TRBJ2-1): DTGVSQNPRHKITKRGQNVTFRCDPISEHNRLYWYRQTLGQGPEFLTYFQNEAQLEKSRLLSDRFSAERPKGSFSTLEIQRTEQGDSAMYLCASSSRQANYNEQFFGPGTRLTVL.

The V and J genes are TRBV6-1 and TRBJ1-5; maybe TRBD1 (5 bases). The length of the CDR3 is 15 residues. V gave up 5 bases and J gave up 1 base, with 12 bases separating them. The V gene's germline CDR1 is MNHNS and CDR2 SASEGT. CDR3 DNA sequence: TGTGCCAGCAGTTCTCGGGGGTCAAGCAATCAGCCCCAGCATTTT. Encoded protein: CASSSRGSSNQPQHF.

The V gene is TRBV30, the J gene TRBJ1-5; D is perhaps TRBD1 (6 bases). CDR3 size: 14 residues. Germline CDR1 and CDR2: GTSNPN and SVGIG (reference sequence). V gave up 1 base and J gave up 6 bases, with 13 bases separating them. The CDR3 reads CAWSEGGRSQPQHF. CDR3 bases: TGTGCCTGGAGTGAGGGGGGCAGAAGTCAGCCCCAGCATTTT. Together with reference TRBV30 and TRBJ1-5, the CDR3 gives the full variable domain: SQTIHQWPATLVQPVGSPLSLECTVEGTSNPNLYWYRQAAGRGLQLLFYSVGIGQISSEVPQNLSASRPQDRQFILSSKKLLLSDSGFYLCAWSEGGRSQPQHFGDGTRLSIL.

This clone was seen a handful of times. The gene calls are TRBV7-9 and TRBJ1-4, with D hard to call. Germline CDR1 is SEHNR and CDR2 is FQNEAQ (reference sequence). The V end was cut by 6 bases, the J end by 8 bases, with 13 bases between. CDR3 length: 13 residues. CDR3 protein: CASSPSTGEKLFF. DNA of the CDR3: TGTGCCAGCAGTCCGTCGACGGGGGAAAAACTGTTTTTT.

V and J are TRBV6-5 and TRBJ2-5, with D possibly being TRBD2 (5 bases). Germline-derived CDR1 and CDR2 are MNHEY and SVGAGI. Trimming removed 9 bases at V and 11 bases at J, with 16 bases between. This CDR3 spans 11 amino acids. The DNA of the CDR3 is TGTGCCAGTGGACCGTCTGGGGAGCAGTACTTC. Protein sequence: CASGPSGEQYF.

The J gene is TRBJ2-1, the V gene TRBV11-2, with 8 bases matching TRBD2. The CDR3 contains 15 residues. The V segment lost 1 base and the J segment 3 bases; nucleotides outside the gene matches: 2. Germline V gives CDR1 SGHAT, CDR2 FQNNGV. CDR3 DNA: TGTGCCAGCAGCTTAGTCAGCGGGGGCTACAATGAGCAGTTCTTC. Translated: CASSLVSGGYNEQFF.

The rearrangement uses TRBV2 and TRBJ2-7, with 9 positions matching TRBD2. The CDR3 extends over 14 amino acids. Germline CDR1 and CDR2: SNHLY and FYNNEI. Trimming at V came to 6 bases and at J to 6 bases, leaving 9 bases not matched to a gene. In DNA, the CDR3 is TGTGCCAGCAGGAGGGCCAGCGGGGGGAGCGAGCAGTACTTC. The encoded protein is CASRRASGGSEQYF.

In its sample, this clone was seen a few times. The chain couples TRBV5-1 to TRBJ2-2; no clear D gene. This CDR3 has 14 amino acids. The ends were cut back, 4 bases at V and 2 bases at J, with 9 bases in the middle. The germline V gene has CDR1 SGHRS and CDR2 YFSETQ. This CDR3 reads CASSPIVNTGELFF. CDR3 coding DNA: TGCGCCAGCAGCCCAATCGTAAACACCGGGGAGCTGTTTTTT.

The chain joins TRBV5-4 to TRBJ1-2, with a tentative D call TRBD1 (6 bases). CDR1 is SGHNT, CDR2 YYREEE, per germline (reference sequence). Trimming shortened V by 4 bases and J by 2 bases, and 15 bases separated the two germline ends. The CDR3 has 15 amino acids. The CDR3 sequence: CASSPEEGTNYGYTF. DNA of the CDR3: TGTGCCAGCAGCCCGGAGGAGGGGACAAACTATGGCTACACCTTC.

This clone appeared a few times. V is TRBV4-2 and J is TRBJ2-2; 11 bases fit TRBD2. Germline trimming cut 4 bases from V and 5 bases from J; bases unmatched to any gene: 3. CDR1 and CDR2 from the germline V gene are LGHNA and YNFKEQ. The CDR3 sequence is 15 residues long. The CDR3 is CASSPLAGDTGELFF. The CDR3 DNA is TGTGCCAGCAGCCCACTAGCGGGGGATACCGGGGAGCTGTTTTTT.

The rearrangement uses TRBV11-3 and TRBJ2-5, with a weak D call TRBD1 (6 bases). Trimming cost V 4 bases and J 5 bases, with 11 bases left between them. Germline V gene sequence: CDR1 SGHNT, CDR2 YENEEA. This CDR3 contains 13 residues. The CDR3 is CASSYRVGETQYF. The CDR3 coding sequence is TGTGCCAGCAGCTACAGGGTCGGGGAGACCCAGTACTTC.

The chain has TRBV28 and TRBJ2-1, with 7 bases lining up with TRBD1. In germline, CDR1 is MDHEN, CDR2 SYDVKM. V lost 5 bases and J lost 6; bases outside the gene matches: 4. The CDR3 is 13 amino acids. CDR3 sequence reads: CASSPGTVNEQFF. In nucleotides, the CDR3 is TGTGCCAGCAGTCCCGGGACAGTCAATGAGCAGTTCTTC.

The chain has TRBV7-2 and TRBJ2-3; 7 bases are shared with TRBD1. Germline V gene lookup returns CDR1 SGHTA and CDR2 FQGNSA. The CDR3 loop spans 15 amino acids. V was clipped by 1 base and J by 2 bases; unmatched bases: 3. The CDR3, as DNA: TGTGCCAGCAGCTTAGAACAGGGGCTCACAGATACGCAGTATTTT. Translation gives CASSLEQGLTDTQYF. Based on the CDR3 plus reference TRBV7-2 and TRBJ2-3, the full variable domain is GAGVSQSPSNKVTEKGKDVELRCDPISGHTALYWYRQSLGQGLEFLIYFQGNSAPDKSGLPSDRFSAERTGGSVSTLTIQRTQQEDSAVYLCASSLEQGLTDTQYFGPGTRLTVL.

The chain uses TRBV11-2 and TRBJ2-1; 11 nucleotides line up with TRBD2. The germline CDR1 and CDR2 sequences are SGHAT and FQNNGV. V shed 3 bases, J shed 0 bases, and the junction held 4 bases outside the gene matches. The CDR3 has 17 residues. The CDR3 loop reads CASSFSGGGSSYNEQFF. The CDR3, as DNA: TGTGCCAGCAGCTTTAGCGGGGGGGGTAGCTCCTACAATGAGCAGTTCTTC.

The V gene is TRBV7-2, the J gene TRBJ1-1; tentative D call: TRBD1 (5 bases). Trimming shortened V by 3 bases and J by 1 base, and 6 bases separated the two germline ends. The germline CDR1 and CDR2 sequences are SGHTA and FQGNSA. The CDR3 is made up of 13 amino acids. The CDR3 loop is CASSFGANTEAFF. The DNA for the CDR3 is TGTGCCAGCAGCTTTGGGGCGAACACTGAAGCTTTCTTT.